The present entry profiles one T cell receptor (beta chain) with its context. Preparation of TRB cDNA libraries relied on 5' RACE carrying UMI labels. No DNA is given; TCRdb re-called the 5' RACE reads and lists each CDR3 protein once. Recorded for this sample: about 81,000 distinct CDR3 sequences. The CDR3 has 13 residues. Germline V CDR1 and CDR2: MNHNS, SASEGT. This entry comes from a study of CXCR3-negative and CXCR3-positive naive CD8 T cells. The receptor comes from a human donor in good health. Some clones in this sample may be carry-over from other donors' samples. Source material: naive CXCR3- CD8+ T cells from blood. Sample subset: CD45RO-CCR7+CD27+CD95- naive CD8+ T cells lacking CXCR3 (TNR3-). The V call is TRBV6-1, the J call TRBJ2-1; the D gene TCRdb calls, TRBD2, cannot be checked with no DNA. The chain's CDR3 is CASRPGGFDEQFF.